This record covers a single T cell receptor beta chain. Its antigen is not identified. The data originate from a study of cytomegalovirus exposure and HLA in healthy donors. V lost 5 bases and J 7 bases, leaving 20 bases between the germline ends. The CDR3 is 15 residues long. CDR1 and CDR2 from the germline V gene are SGHAT and FQNNGV. A multiplex PCR was run with 60 Vbeta primers and 13 Jbeta primers. Assay used: immunoSEQ multiplex PCR; TCRdb lists only in-frame clones, some missing. The table lists approximately 52,000 clones, about three quarters of them singletons. Study-level findings and limits: Sequencing artifact likely explains a cluster of highly shared sequence variants. Presence/absence analyses treated sequencing depth as roughly uniform across donors.

Regarding donors, all were healthy bone marrow donors. The sequence came from a female donor in good health and CMV-seronegative. Sequencing was performed on PBMCs. The gene calls are TRBV11-2 and TRBJ1-1; a possible D gene is TRBD1 (6 bases). CDR3 amino acids: CASSPRTGFNDEAFF. CDR3 nucleotides: TGTGCCAGCAGCCCAAGAACAGGGTTCAATGATGAAGCTTTCTTT.